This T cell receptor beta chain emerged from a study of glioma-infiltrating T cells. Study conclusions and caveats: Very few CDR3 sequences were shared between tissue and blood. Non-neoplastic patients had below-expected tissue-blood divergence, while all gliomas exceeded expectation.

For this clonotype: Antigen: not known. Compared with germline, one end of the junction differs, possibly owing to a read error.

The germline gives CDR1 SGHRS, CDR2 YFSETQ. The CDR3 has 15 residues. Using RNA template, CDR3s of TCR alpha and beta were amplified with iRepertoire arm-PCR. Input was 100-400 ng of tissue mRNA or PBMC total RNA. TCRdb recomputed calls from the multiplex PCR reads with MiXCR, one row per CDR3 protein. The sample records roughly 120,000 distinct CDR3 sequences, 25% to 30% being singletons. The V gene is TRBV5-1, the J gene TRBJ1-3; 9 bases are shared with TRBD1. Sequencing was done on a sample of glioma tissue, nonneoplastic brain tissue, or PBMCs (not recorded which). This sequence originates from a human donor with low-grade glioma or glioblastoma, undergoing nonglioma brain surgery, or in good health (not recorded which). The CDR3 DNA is TGCGCCAGCAGCCGAGGGGGACAGGGAGGAAACACCATATGTTTT. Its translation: CASSRGGQGGNTICF. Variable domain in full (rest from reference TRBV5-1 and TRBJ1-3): KAGVTQTPRYLIKTRGQQVTLSCSPISGHRSVSWYQQTPGQGLQFLFEYFSETQRNKGNFPGRFSGRQFSNSRSEMNVSTLELGDSALYLCASSRGGQGGNTICFGEGSWLTVV.